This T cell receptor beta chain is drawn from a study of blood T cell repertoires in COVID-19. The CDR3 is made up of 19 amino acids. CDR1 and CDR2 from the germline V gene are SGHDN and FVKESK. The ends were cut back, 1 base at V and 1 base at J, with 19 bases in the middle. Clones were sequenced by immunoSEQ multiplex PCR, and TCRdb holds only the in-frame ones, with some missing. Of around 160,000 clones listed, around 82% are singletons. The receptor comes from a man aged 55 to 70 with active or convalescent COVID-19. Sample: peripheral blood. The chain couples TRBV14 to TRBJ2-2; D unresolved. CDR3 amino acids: CASSQASLKTVRNTGELFF. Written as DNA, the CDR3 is TGTGCCAGCAGCCAAGCCAGTCTAAAAACAGTAAGGAACACCGGGGAGCTGTTTTTT.